This T cell receptor beta chain was sequenced for a study of cytomegalovirus exposure and HLA in healthy donors (dated by TCRdb to the late 2010s). Looking at the study overall: According to an earlier analysis of 550 to 750 of the donors, about 179 million T cells yielded 120 million or so unique TCR beta sequences and 276 Gb of sequence data. About 310 gigabases of sequencing data and 80 million or so unique TCR sequences were included in an early release covering about 700 HLA-typed donors. In addition to the first cohort of 666 subjects, a separate validation cohort of approximately 110 different subjects was used. In a later analysis, previously published TCR beta repertoires from 600 to 850 donors were re-analyzed and high-resolution HLA genotyping was added so that TCR occurrence patterns could be studied. Donor age, sex, ethnicity and CMV serostatus were collected together with the repertoire data. Across 300 to 500 genotyped donors of the cohort, an average of roughly 230,000 unique TCR beta nucleotide sequences per donor were sequenced, and 15% to 20% of those sequences were non-productive. A handful of DR-DQ haplotypes were handled as single units for association and clustering because linkage in the cohort was strong. The study was designed to test whether signatures of past pathogen exposure could be identified by cataloging public T cell receptors. The number of typed donors differed by locus: roughly 629-640 for A, B, C, DRB1 and DQB1; 500 to 550 for DQA1; around 580 for DPA1; and 400 to 480 for DPB1. The T cell repertoires of 700 or so subjects were profiled by immunosequencing and related to cytomegalovirus serostatus. Both class I and class II loci were covered by HLA typing, at four-digit resolution. The genetic ancestry cluster associated with self-reported Caucasian donors included about four fifths of the 398 genotyped donors. An earlier analysis of 587 of the donors used high-throughput TCR beta sequencing to judge whether each TCR beta V gene segment behaved as functional or pseudogenic. Genome-wide SNP genotypes for about 65% of the 666 donors were used in a later genetic analysis, which treated that subset as a discovery cohort. The later analysis used no new phenotypic data to find candidate immune exposures, relying instead on TCR beta sequences and their occurrence across donors. To predict cytomegalovirus infection status, the study combined high-throughput TCR immunosequencing, statistical association of individual TCRs with disease status, and machine learning. All discovery cohort repertoires had been generated on a single sequencing platform.

The cohort consisted of 600 to 750 healthy bone marrow donors. Cohort members were all nominally healthy when sampled, although unrecorded immune exposures were likely present. The donor tested CMV seronegative and was one of the 352 seronegative cohort members. A peripheral blood sample was collected from each donor, and TCR beta sequencing was performed on peripheral blood mononuclear cells. Genomic DNA was extracted from the blood cell samples with the Qiagen DNeasy Blood Extraction Kit. Library construction relied on the immunoSEQ multiplex PCR assay. For the multiplex PCR, a mixture combining 60 forward primers for TCR Vbeta segments and 13 reverse primers for TCR Jbeta segments was used. The CDR3 region of rearranged TCR beta genes was amplified from genomic DNA by a multiplex PCR assay. The amplified TCR beta libraries were sequenced on the Illumina HiSeq System as 87-base-pair reads. As for the authors' bioinformatics: In a later analysis, tens of millions of unique TCR beta chains were counted across the 500 to 700 repertoires, and roughly 10 million of these chains were shared by at least two donors. A nearest-neighbor algorithm error-corrected the raw reads and collapsed the reads into unique sequences, merging closely related sequences to remove PCR and sequencing errors. V, D and J gene segments were assigned by aligning CDR3 sequences to IMGT reference sequences. For a sequence to be retained, at least a six-nucleotide match to both a V gene segment and a J gene segment was required. Rearrangements were called productive when the CDR3 lacked stop codons and stayed in frame with V and J; all others were non-productive. Following IMGT convention, CDR3 was defined as the stretch from the second conserved V-encoded cysteine to the conserved J-encoded phenylalanine. The earlier analysis of approximately 500 of the donors excluded sequences that lacked an unambiguous match to a single V gene segment. An earlier analysis of about 590 of the donors classified V segments as functional when productive rearrangements were above 56.7% and as segregating when the standard deviation between donors was above 5%. To diagnose cytomegalovirus status from the catalog of TCR beta chain sequences, a statistical classification framework was built. In a later analysis, V and J genes were assigned by comparing TCR nucleotide sequences against IMGT/GENE-DB human TR gene sequences. The TCRdist pipeline was used in a later analysis to assign CDR3 sequences and most-parsimonious VDJ recombination scenarios. A later analysis defined each TCR beta chain by its CDR3 amino acid sequence plus V-gene family, and excluded reads lacking a unique V-gene family. As a way to deal with suspected cross-contamination and a sequencing artifact, a later analysis dropped approximately 570 nucleotide sequences that were highly shared and had low generation probability. For each public chain, a later analysis derived a clonal expansion index from normalized ranks of inferred template counts within each repertoire. A later analysis computed generation probabilities with a VDJ recombination model fitted to out-of-frame rearrangements, and checked the results against IGoR. Hypergeometric tests were used in a later analysis to score TCR-TCR, TCR-HLA and TCR-CMV co-occurrence, with a repertoire-size bias correction applied to the TCR pairs. A later analysis estimated false discovery rates by permuting HLA or CMV assignments 20 times. A later analysis grouped co-occurring TCRs with DBSCAN, adding TCRdist sequence similarity when clustering within HLA-allele-positive subsets. Co-occurrence clustering excluded repertoires with fewer than 30,000 or more than 120,000 public chains, plus five with anomalous nucleotide sharing. Here the immuneACCESS table is served through TCRdb, limited to in-frame sequences with V and J called. Missing clones are a known gap in these copies; in checked studies unresolved V genes cover under half, and the rest lacks a known reason. V and J calls and clone size are given by that table; D and trimming were obtained from the DNA. The sample contains roughly 120,000 clones, roughly 78% of them found a single time. Of the sample, around 3% is held by the ten largest clones.

Turning to this clone: There is no known antigen for this receptor. No clone much larger than this one lies a single base away; base qualities are absent.

What the research found in general, with its limitations: Assigning TCR associations to individual alleles was difficult when HLA alleles, especially DR and DQ, strongly co-occurred. Because HLA typing was unavailable for some donors at each locus, only the typed subset was used in association tests. CMV serostatus was the only immune exposure information available for the cohort. Only TCR beta chains were sequenced in this cohort, and the absence of alpha or paired-chain data limited detectable features. Approximately 16 rarely observed V segments, including chromosome 9 orphons, were excluded from the earlier analysis of just under 600 of the donors because counts were too low. Roughly uniform sequencing depth across donors was assumed in presence/absence analyses, although this assumption may not hold. Broadly in line with IMGT annotations, most TCR beta V segments showed up in productive rearrangements about 90% or about 30% of the time in an earlier analysis of 450 to 600 of the donors. Correlated functional status among segregating V segments might be attributable to linkage disequilibrium, but an unknown experimental factor could not be ruled out. In a later analysis, HLA-associated TCR beta chains showed more clonal expansion and lower generation probabilities than non-associated chains that were equally common. While some public TCRs were present in many individuals, most TCR sequences turned up only very rarely across donors. In a later genetic analysis, a missense DCLRE1C variant was associated with V-gene and J-gene trimming of TCR beta chains, and the association was replicated in an independent cohort. At a false discovery rate of 0.05, a later analysis linked roughly 17,000 TCR beta sequences to specific HLA alleles. The 87-base-pair reads could not distinguish some IMGT-functional V segments, including TRBV6-2 and TRBV6-3, so those segments were excluded. According to a later analysis, TCR association rates differed among HLA loci, with DRB1 alleles showing the most associated TCRs and HLA-C alleles showing the fewest. According to a later analysis, parvovirus B19, influenza, CMV and Epstein-Barr virus appeared linked to several top co-occurrence clusters. The authors suggested that the approach could potentially be generalized to other disease states and immunological phenotypes. In the study, around 160 TCR beta chains were listed as associated with cytomegalovirus. A cluster of highly shared sequence variants was judged likely to represent a technical artifact of the sequencing pipeline. According to a later genetic analysis, donors in an Asian-associated ancestry cluster had fewer N-insertions in productive TCRs than the approximately 610-donor mean. In vitro tests confirmed that a few of the cytomegalovirus-associated TCR beta chains recognize cytomegalovirus antigens. According to a later analysis, most CMV-associated TCR beta chains appeared to be HLA-restricted, and the HLA associations seemed to be driven largely by CMV exposure. Cytomegalovirus status was reported to be diagnosed by the classifier with high specificity and sensitivity in both the original and validation cohorts. A further reported finding was that TCR beta sequences accurately predicted the HLA-A and HLA-B alleles for most subjects in the first cohort.

Trimming takes 0 bases from V and 4 bases from J, and the germline ends sit 16 bases apart. The CDR3 covers 16 residues, taking in both the cysteine and the phenylalanine. CDR3 DNA only is kept here, 48 bases in frame from base 1. The CDR1 and CDR2 encoded by the germline V gene (reference sequence) are SGHNT and YYREEE. Sequenced material: PBMCs. This TCR was recovered from a male donor in good health and CMV-seronegative. In this chain, TRBV5-4 is recombined with TRBJ1-1; the D gene is not confidently resolved. The bases read TGTGCCAGCAGCTTGGTTTTCGGCGCCCGAGGCACTGAAGCTTTCTTT. Its amino acids are CASSLVFGARGTEAFF.